A selection of T cell receptor beta chains follows, all from one sample in a study of response to subunit inactivated influenza vaccine. Using its own MiXCR run on the RT-PCR reads, TCRdb lists one record per CDR3 protein. This table has approximately 700,000 distinct CDR3 sequences, 15% to 19% appearing once. The source was PBMCs from blood, collected 11 to 12 days after vaccination. The receptors were sampled from a man aged 50-60 years who received an inactivated influenza vaccine. Each CDR3 is given with its conserved first and last residue. Each record gives: V gene, D gene, clone size, J gene, CDR3 DNA, CDR3 protein. The D gene is left open where the match is weak. Clone size is not always given. Where it is, it says once, few, many or a class for expanded clones.

v_call: TRBV9; d_call: -; clone_size: few; j_call: TRBJ1-1; cdr3_nt: TGTGCCAGCAGCGGATGGGACACCGAAGCTTTCTTT; cdr3_aa: CASSGWDTEAFF
v_call: TRBV4-2; d_call: -; clone_size: few; j_call: TRBJ2-2; cdr3_nt: TGTGCCAGCAGCCAAGATGGCGGCATCAACACCGGGGAGCTGTTTTTT; cdr3_aa: CASSQDGGINTGELFF
v_call: TRBV5-4; d_call: TRBD2; clone_size: -; j_call: TRBJ2-7; cdr3_nt: TGTGCCAGCAGGGCCAGCGGGGGGGCCTCGTACGAGCAGTACTTC; cdr3_aa: CASRASGGASYEQYF
v_call: TRBV7-6; d_call: TRBD2; clone_size: -; j_call: TRBJ2-1; cdr3_nt: TGTGCCAGCAGCTTAGCCCATCTAGCGGGAGACTTCTACAATGAGCAGTTCTTC; cdr3_aa: CASSLAHLAGDFYNEQFF
v_call: TRBV29-1; d_call: -; clone_size: many; j_call: TRBJ1-1; cdr3_nt: TGCAGCGCCCTACCCATCACGGCGAACACTGAAGCTTTCTTT; cdr3_aa: CSALPITANTEAFF
v_call: TRBV20-1; d_call: -; clone_size: many; j_call: TRBJ1-2; cdr3_nt: TGCAGTGCGGGGCGGGAGACGTCGGGTCGGGGCTACACCTTC; cdr3_aa: CSAGRETSGRGYTF
v_call: TRBV5-1; d_call: -; clone_size: few; j_call: TRBJ2-7; cdr3_nt: TGCGCCAGCAGCGTAAGAGGACAGACCTACGAGCAGTACTTC; cdr3_aa: CASSVRGQTYEQYF
v_call: TRBV7-9; d_call: -; clone_size: few; j_call: TRBJ1-2; cdr3_nt: TGTGCCAGCAGCTCTGAGAGCTATGGCTACACCTTC; cdr3_aa: CASSSESYGYTF
v_call: TRBV12-3/TRBV12-4; d_call: TRBD1; clone_size: -; j_call: TRBJ2-1; cdr3_nt: TGTGCCAGCAGTCACGACGACAGGGTACCCAGCTCCTACAATGAGCAGTTCTTC; cdr3_aa: CASSHDDRVPSSYNEQFF
v_call: TRBV25-1; d_call: TRBD1; clone_size: -; j_call: TRBJ2-2; cdr3_nt: TGTGCCAGCAGTCCCGGGACAGTCAAGACCGGGGAGCTGTTTTTT; cdr3_aa: CASSPGTVKTGELFF
v_call: TRBV21-1; d_call: -; clone_size: -; j_call: TRBJ2-1; cdr3_nt: TGTGCCAGCAGCAAATGGGGGGCCGATTACAATGAGCAGTTCTTC; cdr3_aa: CASSKWGADYNEQFF
v_call: TRBV11-2; d_call: -; clone_size: -; j_call: TRBJ2-7; cdr3_nt: TGTGCCAGCAACCCCGGTGGGGGGCCGTCGGACGAGCAGTACTTC; cdr3_aa: CASNPGGGPSDEQYF
v_call: TRBV12-3/TRBV12-4; d_call: TRBD1; clone_size: few; j_call: TRBJ1-1; cdr3_nt: TGTGCCAGCACCCTGGGACAGCTTATGAACACTGAAGCTTTCTTT; cdr3_aa: CASTLGQLMNTEAFF
v_call: TRBV6-2/TRBV6-3; d_call: -; clone_size: few; j_call: TRBJ2-1; cdr3_nt: TGTGCCAGCAGTCACCAGACAGGTTTATCCTACAATGAGCAGTTCTTC; cdr3_aa: CASSHQTGLSYNEQFF
v_call: TRBV5-1; d_call: -; clone_size: few; j_call: TRBJ2-7; cdr3_nt: TGCGCCAGCAGCTTAGGGACGAGGGACGAGCAGTACTTC; cdr3_aa: CASSLGTRDEQYF
v_call: TRBV12-3/TRBV12-4; d_call: TRBD2; clone_size: -; j_call: TRBJ2-7; cdr3_nt: TGTGCCAGCAGTTCGGGACTAGCGGGAGAGTACGAGCAGTACTTC; cdr3_aa: CASSSGLAGEYEQYF
v_call: TRBV5-6; d_call: -; clone_size: few; j_call: TRBJ1-6; cdr3_nt: TGTGCCAGCAGCAGTATTGGACTCTCGAGCTCCTATAATTCACCCCTCCACTTT; cdr3_aa: CASSSIGLSSSYNSPLHF
v_call: TRBV28; d_call: TRBD2; clone_size: -; j_call: TRBJ2-3; cdr3_nt: TGTGCCAGCAGTTCCTCCAGCGGGGTCAAAGATACGCAGTATTTT; cdr3_aa: CASSSSSGVKDTQYF
v_call: TRBV5-1; d_call: TRBD2; clone_size: few; j_call: TRBJ2-3; cdr3_nt: TGCGCCAGCAGCCGGGAGGCTAGCGGGGCTAGCACAGATACGCAGTATTTT; cdr3_aa: CASSREASGASTDTQYF
v_call: TRBV5-1; d_call: -; clone_size: -; j_call: TRBJ2-5; cdr3_nt: TGCGCCAGCAGCTTAGGGACCGTCGAATGGGAGACCCAGTACTTC; cdr3_aa: CASSLGTVEWETQYF
v_call: TRBV20-1; d_call: -; clone_size: -; j_call: TRBJ2-7; cdr3_nt: TGCAGTTGGGGCGAGGCTCAGGGCTACGAGCAGTACTTC; cdr3_aa: CSWGEAQGYEQYF
v_call: TRBV5-1; d_call: -; clone_size: many; j_call: TRBJ2-1; cdr3_nt: TGCGCCAGCACTCAGACAGGAGCAAGCAATGAGCAGTTCTTC; cdr3_aa: CASTQTGASNEQFF
v_call: TRBV28; d_call: TRBD1; clone_size: few; j_call: TRBJ2-2; cdr3_nt: TGTGCCAGCCGGACAGGGAGTCAATTAACCGGGGAGCTGTTTTTT; cdr3_aa: CASRTGSQLTGELFF